These T cell receptor beta chains were read from a single sample in a study of blood T cell repertoires in COVID-19. Method: immunoSEQ multiplex PCR; TCRdb's copy keeps in-frame clones and lacks some. The table lists approximately 190,000 clones, around 83% of them singletons, with 3% to 3.5% in the top ten. Sequenced material: PBMCs or T cells enriched from blood (not recorded which). These receptors came from a woman in her twenties or thirties who had been exposed to COVID-19. Each CDR3 is given with its conserved first and last residue. D genes are given only for firm matches. Size tells how often a clone was seen (once, few, many) or the class of an expanded clone, and some rows leave it out.

CDR3aa	CDR3nt	d_gene	abundance	j_gene	v_gene
CASSTGTANTEAFF	TGTGCCAGCAGCACTGGGACTGCCAACACTGAAGCTTTCTTT	-	-	TRBJ1-1	TRBV5-4
CASSLGLWDRRGSPLHF	TGTGCCAGCAGCTTAGGCCTGTGGGACAGGCGGGGGTCACCCCTCCACTTT	TRBD1	once	TRBJ1-6	TRBV13
CASSYRVSGNTIYF	TGTGCCAGCAGCTACAGGGTTTCTGGAAACACCATATATTTT	-	-	TRBJ1-3	TRBV5-8
CASTLTGGTEAFF	TGTGCCAGTACTCTCACAGGGGGAACTGAAGCTTTCTTT	TRBD1	once	TRBJ1-1	TRBV19
CASSSRDNLYGYTF	TGTGCCAGCAGCTCTAGGGACAACTTATATGGCTACACCTTC	-	-	TRBJ1-2	TRBV7-2
CASSVGQGGTYNSPLHF	TGTGCCAGCAGCGTCGGACAGGGAGGGACCTATAATTCACCCCTCCACTTT	TRBD1	few	TRBJ1-6	TRBV9
CASSLAPGGEYGYIF	TGCGCCAGCAGCTTGGCTCCGGGGGGAGAGTATGGCTACATCTTC	-	once	TRBJ1-2	TRBV5-1
CAADGGEQFF	TGTGCAGCTGACGGGGGGGAGCAGTTCTTC	TRBD2	-	TRBJ2-1	TRBV7-6
CASSRTGGDYGYTF	TGTGCCAGCAGTCGTACAGGGGGCGACTATGGCTACACCTTC	TRBD1	-	TRBJ1-2	TRBV9
CASSPMGLAGAQETQYF	TGTGCCAGCAGTCCGATGGGACTAGCGGGGGCCCAAGAGACCCAGTACTTC	TRBD2	-	TRBJ2-5	TRBV28
CASTRGGGWDTEAFF	TGTGCCAGTACTAGGGGGGGTGGTTGGGACACTGAAGCTTTCTTT	-	-	TRBJ1-1	TRBV19
CASSLGRARGGYTF	TGTGCCAGCAGCTTGGGCCGGGCCAGGGGCGGCTACACCTTC	-	-	TRBJ1-2	TRBV5-4
CASSAFTDRGPYEQYF	TGTGCCAGCAGCGCCTTTACCGACAGGGGGCCCTACGAGCAGTACTTC	TRBD1	-	TRBJ2-7	TRBV7-9
CASSVNSPMNTEAFF	TGCGCCAGCAGTGTGAACAGCCCCATGAACACTGAAGCTTTCTTT	-	-	TRBJ1-1	TRBV10-2
CAWTGFYGYTF	TGTGCCTGGACCGGTTTCTATGGCTACACCTTC	-	-	TRBJ1-2	TRBV30
CASTQKPTGVWNEQFF	TGTGCCAGTACTCAAAAACCTACAGGGGTGTGGAATGAGCAGTTCTTC	TRBD1	-	TRBJ2-1	TRBV19
CASSADRGNTGELFF	TGTGCCAGCAGCGCCGACAGGGGGAACACCGGGGAGCTGTTTTTT	TRBD1	-	TRBJ2-2	TRBV7-9
CASSVPGLNYEQYF	TGTGCCAGTAGTGTTCCGGGACTGAACTACGAGCAGTACTTC	-	once	TRBJ2-7	TRBV19
CASRDMNTEAFF	TGTGCCAGCCGGGATATGAACACTGAAGCTTTCTTT	-	once	TRBJ1-1	TRBV6-5
CASSFRGGGNTGELFF	TGTGCCAGCAGCTTTAGGGGCGGGGGCAACACCGGGGAGCTGTTTTTT	-	-	TRBJ2-2	TRBV7-2
CASIPPSYNEQFF	TGTGCCAGCATCCCCCCGTCCTACAATGAGCAGTTCTTC	-	-	TRBJ2-1	TRBV27
CASSELSDRTSGGKETQYF	TGTGCCAGCAGTGAATTATCCGACCGGACTAGCGGGGGGAAAGAGACCCAGTACTTC	TRBD2	-	TRBJ2-5	TRBV2
CASTPFTSTDTQYF	TGTGCCAGCACCCCGTTCACTAGCACAGATACGCAGTATTTT	-	-	TRBJ2-3	TRBV27
CASSFTGVEQYF	TGTGCCAGCAGCTTCACAGGGGTCGAGCAGTACTTC	TRBD1	-	TRBJ2-7	TRBV7-9
CATKPGEGLYEQYF	TGTGCCACGAAACCCGGGGAAGGGCTTTACGAGCAGTACTTC	-	-	TRBJ2-7	TRBV10-3
CASSPSSSGGLFYEQYF	TGTGCCAGCAGCCCCAGCTCAAGCGGGGGTCTATTCTACGAGCAGTACTTC	TRBD2	-	TRBJ2-7	TRBV9
CASSLAGTAVLSNQPQHF	TGTGCCAGTAGTTTAGCCGGGACAGCGGTCCTTAGCAATCAGCCCCAGCATTTT	TRBD1	few	TRBJ1-5	TRBV19
CASSRDRVNYGYTF	TGTGCCAGCAGCCGTGACAGGGTTAACTATGGCTACACCTTC	TRBD1	-	TRBJ1-2	TRBV7-2
CASRAGQAFGYTF	TGTGCCAGCAGGGCGGGACAGGCTTTTGGCTACACCTTC	TRBD1	-	TRBJ1-2	TRBV3-1/TRBV3-2
CASRGQYYGYTF	TGTGCCAGCAGAGGACAGTACTATGGCTACACCTTC	-	-	TRBJ1-2	TRBV2
CASSLTGELDNSPLHF	TGTGCCAGCAGCTTAACAGGGGAGTTGGATAATTCACCCCTCCACTTT	TRBD1	-	TRBJ1-6	TRBV7-9
CASSVPGLGGNEQFF	TGTGCCAGCAGCGTCCCGGGCCTCGGCGGGAATGAGCAGTTCTTC	-	-	TRBJ2-1	TRBV7-2
CASSELGGAGEKLFF	TGTGCCAGCAGTGAATTAGGGGGCGCTGGGGAAAAACTGTTTTTT	TRBD1	-	TRBJ1-4	TRBV2
CASSQERGVNTEAFF	TGTGCCAGCAGCCAAGAACGGGGGGTGAACACTGAAGCTTTCTTT	-	-	TRBJ1-1	TRBV4-2
CASSSEAGKDQPQHF	TGTGCCAGCAGTTCCGAGGCGGGGAAAGATCAGCCCCAGCATTTT	-	-	TRBJ1-5	TRBV6-1
CASRQGENTEAFF	TGTGCCAGCAGGCAGGGGGAGAACACTGAAGCTTTCTTT	TRBD1	-	TRBJ1-1	TRBV7-8
CASSGQGNGYTF	TGTGCCAGCAGTGGACAGGGGAATGGCTACACCTTC	TRBD1	-	TRBJ1-2	TRBV28
CASSPGLAGGAWEQYF	TGTGCCAGCAGCCCCGGACTAGCGGGGGGCGCATGGGAGCAGTACTTC	TRBD2	-	TRBJ2-7	TRBV7-6
CASSEWEQGRTVFNYGYTF	TGTGCCAGCAGTGAATGGGAACAGGGCAGGACGGTATTCAACTATGGCTACACCTTC	-	-	TRBJ1-2	TRBV6-1
CASRQYDRDNEQFF	TGCGCCAGCAGACAATATGACAGGGATAATGAGCAGTTCTTC	TRBD1	-	TRBJ2-1	TRBV4-1
CASSLTWNTEAFF	TGTGCCAGCAGCTTGACATGGAACACTGAAGCTTTCTTT	-	-	TRBJ1-1	TRBV5-5
CASSPSNPGTGELFF	TGTGCCAGCAGCCCTAGCAACCCCGGCACCGGGGAGCTGTTTTTT	-	-	TRBJ2-2	TRBV3-1/TRBV3-2
CASSSLSDRPYGYTF	TGTGCCAGCAGTTCACTCTCGGACAGACCCTATGGCTACACCTTC	-	-	TRBJ1-2	TRBV6-5
CAGSNGGSNQPQHF	TGTGCCGGGTCAAACGGGGGTAGCAATCAGCCCCAGCATTTT	-	-	TRBJ1-5	TRBV5-4
CASSQASKDGYTF	TGTGCCAGCAGCCAAGCTAGTAAGGATGGCTACACCTTC	-	-	TRBJ1-2	TRBV3-1/TRBV3-2
CASSRETGNAGELFF	TGTGCCAGCAGCCGAGAGACAGGGAATGCCGGGGAGCTGTTTTTT	TRBD1	-	TRBJ2-2	TRBV6-5
CASSPGQGIVGYTF	TGCGCCAGCAGCCCAGGACAGGGCATCGTTGGCTACACCTTC	TRBD1	-	TRBJ1-2	TRBV5-1
CASSQVGGYTF	TGTGCCAGCAGCCAAGTTGGCGGCTACACCTTC	-	-	TRBJ1-2	TRBV3-1/TRBV3-2
CAWSVSRQGRTNEKLFF	TGTGCCTGGAGTGTCAGTAGACAGGGCCGGACTAATGAAAAACTGTTTTTT	TRBD1	-	TRBJ1-4	TRBV30